The clone carrying this T cell receptor (beta chain) was seen many times. Its target is not known. No fewer than 5.5 micrograms of total RNA were isolated from every sample. This sample is part of a study of blood T cells in healthy people across ages. General study results and limits: Naive T cell percentage by flow cytometry tracked strongly with beta diversity.

A second PCR of roughly 7 to 11 cycles used a sample-barcoded 5' primer and a J-beta primer mix. A minimum of 2.5 million CDR3-containing paired-end reads was obtained for each sample. TCRdb called the 5' RACE reads again in MiXCR, with one record for every CDR3 protein. The table shows more than 800,000 distinct CDR3 sequences, with more than 25% occurring only once. V gave up 5 bases and J gave up 1 base; unmatched junction bases: 6. The CDR3 is 18 residues long. Per germline, CDR1 SEHNR and CDR2 FQNEAQ (reference sequence). The source of this sequence is a woman aged 80 or older in good health. What was sequenced was blood. The chain recombines TRBV7-9 with TRBJ2-1; 15 bases are shared with TRBD2. CDR3 in DNA: TGTGCCAGCAGCAGATGGACTAGCGGGGGGGTATCCTACAATGAGCAGTTCTTC. Amino acid sequence: CASSRWTSGGVSYNEQFF. Based on the CDR3 plus reference TRBV7-9 and TRBJ2-1, the full variable domain is DTGVSQNPRHKITKRGQNVTFRCDPISEHNRLYWYRQTLGQGPEFLTYFQNEAQLEKSRLLSDRFSAERPKGSFSTLEIQRTEQGDSAMYLCASSRWTSGGVSYNEQFFGPGTRLTVL.